These 26 T cell receptor beta chains originate from one sample sequenced in a study of PD-1 blockade in classical Hodgkin lymphoma (dated by TCRdb to 2018 to 2021). The library was prepared using the immunoSEQ multiplex PCR assay. This is the immuneACCESS table as TCRdb keeps it, with only in-frame sequences that have V and J called. A part of the clones is gone; compared with another copy, unresolved V genes explain less than half, and the rest is unexplained. For this sample the table gives roughly 41,000 clones, of which roughly 80% were detected only once. Around 20% of the sample rests with the top ten. The label giving this sample's time point can be read as: cycle 1 day 1 (C1D1), immediately before nivolumab initiation. All trial patients had relapsed after autologous stem cell transplantation, with cohorts A, B and C differing in prior brentuximab vedotin exposure. This material consisted of peripheral blood mononuclear cells (PBMCs), taken at baseline. Source of these receptors: a human donor with classical Hodgkin lymphoma.

This clone was seen a few times. The genes are TRBV28 and TRBJ1-5; 7 nucleotides line up with TRBD1. V dropped 11 bases and J dropped 2; count of bases not matched to a gene: 12. Germline V lookup: CDR1 MDHEN, CDR2 SYDVKM. This CDR3 contains 15 residues. The CDR3 is CAAQGDWPRNQPQHF. The CDR3 DNA sequence: TGTGCCGCGCAGGGGGATTGGCCGCGCAATCAGCCCCAGCATTTT.

This sequence joins TRBV20-1 and TRBJ2-5; D gene ambiguous. The V end was cut by 2 bases, the J end by 7 bases, with 8 bases between. The CDR3 is made up of 11 amino acids. Per the germline V gene, CDR1 is DFQATT and CDR2 is SNEGSKA (reference sequence). CDR3 sequence: CSARLGGTQYF. The CDR3 DNA reads as TGCAGTGCTAGACTGGGTGGGACCCAGTACTTC.

This clone was recorded once. J is TRBJ1-2 and V is TRBV7-2; D ambiguous. Germline CDR1 reads SGHTA; CDR2 reads FQGNSA. CDR3 length: 14 amino acids. Trimming removed 0 bases from V and 5 bases from J, with 10 bases in between. For the CDR3, the DNA is TGTGCCAGCAGCTTAGCGCTAGGGAATTATGGCTACACCTTC. Protein sequence: CASSLALGNYGYTF.

This chain connects TRBV5-4 to TRBJ1-2; D ambiguous. V lost 0 bases to trimming and J lost 3 bases, with 9 bases between them. The CDR3 covers 14 residues. The germline gives CDR1 SGHNT, CDR2 YYREEE (reference sequence). CDR3: CASSLGGFYYGYTF. The CDR3 DNA reads TGTGCCAGCAGCTTGGGTGGGTTTTACTATGGCTACACCTTC.

This clone was recorded a few times. This sequence joins TRBV29-1 and TRBJ2-5, with TRBD1 identical over 9 bases. The V gene's germline CDR1 is SQVTM and CDR2 ANQGSEA. V lost 1 base and J lost 2; bases outside the gene matches: 5. The CDR3 totals 15 residues. CDR3 loop: CSVEAGTGRQETQYF. The CDR3 bases are TGCAGCGTTGAAGCCGGGACAGGGCGGCAAGAGACCCAGTACTTC.

This clone is a singleton in its sample. Here the CDR3 reads CASSYGGRDKNIQYF. The CDR3 region has the DNA TGTGCCAGCAGTTACGGGGGGAGGGACAAAAACATTCAGTACTTC. This chain links TRBV6-5 with TRBJ2-4, with 7 bases that match TRBD2. CDR1 MNHEY and CDR2 SVGAGI come from the germline V gene. With V trimmed by 2 bases and J by 3 bases, 4 bases remained unmatched. This CDR3 is built from 15 residues.

The chain is built from TRBV6-4 and TRBJ1-2; a weak D match, TRBD1 (5 bases). This CDR3 spans 13 amino acids. V was cut by 0 bases and J by 7 bases, with 9 bases left in between. In germline, CDR1 is MRHNA, CDR2 SNTAGT. This chain's CDR3 is CASSDSPGSGYTF. The CDR3 DNA follows: TGTGCCAGCAGTGACTCTCCAGGGTCTGGCTACACCTTC.

V and J are TRBV25-1 and TRBJ1-1, with D possibly TRBD1 on 6 matching bases. The CDR3 loop spans 12 amino acids. The germline V and J ends were trimmed by 6 bases and 11 bases, with 16 bases remaining between them. Germline V gene lookup returns CDR1 MGHDK and CDR2 SYGVNS. The CDR3 region is CASRQGPRGAFF. In DNA form, the CDR3 reads TGTGCCAGCAGACAGGGACCAAGGGGGGCTTTCTTT.

As to this clone: Other DNA sequences in the same sample also yield this CDR3. V is TRBV27 and J is TRBJ2-7, with TRBD1 as a possible D gene (5 bases). The V gene's germline CDR1 is MNHEY and CDR2 SMNVEV (reference sequence). V lost 2 bases, J lost 4 bases, and 6 bases lay in between. CDR3 length equals 12 residues. In nucleotides, the CDR3 is TGTGCCAGCAGTTTAAGGGGATACGAGCAGTACTTC. Residues: CASSLRGYEQYF.

This clone was seen once. The chain employs TRBV6-5 and TRBJ2-3; D call uncertain. V lost 0 bases, J lost 7 bases, and 8 bases lay in between. The CDR3 has 13 amino acids. Per the germline V gene, CDR1 is MNHEY and CDR2 is SVGAGI. CDR3 bases: TGTGCCAGCAGTTACTCAAGTCTATATACGCAGTATTTT. This encodes CASSYSSLYTQYF.

The chain links TRBV10-3 to TRBJ1-2; unclear D gene. CDR1 and CDR2 (germline): ENHRY, SYGVKD. V was clipped by 9 bases and J by 1 base, with 12 bases between them. The CDR3 has 13 residues. In nucleotides, the CDR3 is TGTGCCATGAGGCCACCGAATAACTATGGCTACACCTTC. It translates to CAMRPPNNYGYTF.

This sequence joins TRBV30 and TRBJ2-7; the D call may be TRBD1 or TRBD2 (6 bases each). There are 13 residues in the CDR3. Trimming took 8 bases from V and 1 from J, leaving 15 bases between them. Germline-derived CDR1 and CDR2 are GTSNPN and SVGIG (reference sequence). This chain's CDR3 is CAVEGDLSYEQYF. CDR3 DNA: TGTGCCGTGGAGGGGGACTTATCCTACGAGCAGTACTTC.

As concerns this clone: The sample has other DNA sequences that encode this CDR3 too. The V call is TRBV7-9, the J call TRBJ1-4; D not resolved. The CDR3 spans 15 residues. Germline V lookup: CDR1 SEHNR, CDR2 FQNEAQ (reference sequence). V lost 3 bases and J 0 bases, leaving 8 bases between the germline ends. CDR3 protein: CASSLVPATNEKLFF. The CDR3 bases are TGTGCCAGCAGCTTGGTGCCGGCAACTAATGAAAAACTGTTTTTT.

The chain combines TRBV27 with TRBJ1-4, with TRBD1 identical over 8 bases. The V gene's germline CDR1 is MNHEY and CDR2 SMNVEV (reference sequence). The V and J ends lost 2 bases and 12 bases, in that order; junction bases with no gene match: 5. This CDR3 contains 13 residues. The chain's CDR3 is CASSLGQGIELFF. CDR3 nucleotides: TGTGCCAGCAGTTTAGGACAGGGAATAGAACTGTTTTTT. The full variable domain, completed using reference TRBV27 and TRBJ1-4, is EAQVTQNPRYLITVTGKKLTVTCSQNMNHEYMSWYRQDPGLGLRQIYYSMNVEVTDKGDVPEGYKVSRKEKRNFPLILESPSPNQTSLYFCASSLGQGIELFFGSGTQLSVL.

The chain carries TRBV7-9 and TRBJ2-7; no clear D gene. This CDR3 comprises 13 residues. Trimming cost V 3 bases and J 6 bases, with 12 bases left between them. Germline assignment: CDR1 SEHNR and CDR2 FQNEAQ (reference sequence). The CDR3 spells CASSFSSGIEQYF. In nucleotides, the CDR3 is TGTGCCAGCAGCTTTTCTTCCGGTATCGAGCAGTACTTC.

The chain uses TRBV11-2 and TRBJ2-3; D unresolved. This CDR3 region has 16 residues. Between the trimmed V and J ends, which lost 1 base and 8 bases, there was a span of 19 bases. Germline V lookup: CDR1 SGHAT, CDR2 FQNNGV. The DNA for the CDR3 is TGTGCCAGCAGCTTAGGGCTCCCTCTGGTGGGTAGTACGCAGTATTTT. Its protein product is CASSLGLPLVGSTQYF.

The CDR3 DNA reads TGTGCCAGCCGCCTGGACGGGACGAACACTGAAGCTTTCTTT. It specifies CASRLDGTNTEAFF. The chain has TRBV6-4 and TRBJ1-1, with D perhaps TRBD1 (5 bases). The germline CDR1 and CDR2 sequences are MRHNA and SNTAGT. The CDR3 has 14 amino acids. V was shortened by 8 bases and J by 1 base, with 14 bases between the two germline ends.

This chain connects TRBV4-1 to TRBJ2-1; maybe TRBD1 (5 bases). The CDR3 is made up of 14 amino acids. V dropped 4 bases and J dropped 9 bases, with 16 bases sitting between them. CDR1 is MGHRA, CDR2 YSYEKL, per germline. DNA for the CDR3: TGCGCCAGCAGCCCCCACCTGGGGCCGGGTGAGCAGTTCTTC. This sequence encodes CASSPHLGPGEQFF.

The chain uses TRBV5-1 and TRBJ2-3, with 12 bases that match TRBD2. Germline CDR1 SGHRS, CDR2 YFSETQ. This CDR3 is 17 amino acids long. V shed 2 bases and J 0 bases; nucleotides not matched to a gene: 4. DNA of the CDR3: TGCGCCAGCAGCTTAACCGGGACTAGCGGGAGCACAGATACGCAGTATTTT. Translating gives CASSLTGTSGSTDTQYF.

The DNA for the CDR3 is TGTGCCAGCAGCCAAACGGGGAGCAATCAGCCCCAGCATTTT. Translating it yields CASSQTGSNQPQHF. The chain carries TRBV6-6 and TRBJ1-5; D is unclear. The length of the CDR3 is 14 residues. Per germline, CDR1 MNHNY and CDR2 SVGAGI (reference sequence). The germline V and J ends were trimmed by 6 bases and 1 base, with 10 bases remaining between them.

The gene calls are TRBV6-4 and TRBJ1-2; D perhaps matches TRBD1 (5 bases). Between the trimmed V and J ends, which lost 6 bases and 4 bases, there was a span of 18 bases. CDR3 length: 15 residues. Germline CDR1 reads MRHNA; CDR2 reads SNTAGT. The DNA of the CDR3 is TGTGCCAGCAGCCCATCCTGGGACTTAGGCTATGGCTACACCTTC. Translation gives CASSPSWDLGYGYTF.

This clone was observed a handful of times. The chain couples TRBV30 to TRBJ1-1; no definite D call. In germline, CDR1 is GTSNPN, CDR2 SVGIG (reference sequence). The CDR3 length is 13 residues. Trimming stripped 5 bases from V and 0 bases from J, with 10 bases between. The CDR3 nucleotides are TGTGCCTGGGACTCCGAGTTGAACACTGAAGCTTTCTTT. Encoded protein: CAWDSELNTEAFF.

This chain links TRBV4-1 with TRBJ1-1, with 8 bases lining up with TRBD1. Germline CDR1 is MGHRA and CDR2 is YSYEKL. With V trimmed by 4 bases and J by 1 base, 11 bases remained unmatched. This CDR3 has 17 residues. CDR3 residues: CASSPLGRTGRNTEAFF. CDR3 in DNA: TGCGCCAGCAGCCCCCTCGGACGGACAGGGAGGAACACTGAAGCTTTCTTT.

V is TRBV6-5 and J is TRBJ1-2; 7 bases are a match to TRBD1. There are 13 residues in the CDR3. J lost 7 bases, V lost 5 bases, and 7 bases had no gene match. Per germline, CDR1 MNHEY and CDR2 SVGAGI. CDR3 sequence (DNA): TGTGCCAGCAGTCCGACAGGGATCTCTGGCTACACCTTC. It encodes CASSPTGISGYTF.

CDR3 sequence reads: CASSLVGGSSYEQYF. Written as DNA, the CDR3 is TGTGCCAGCAGCTTAGTTGGGGGGAGCTCCTACGAGCAGTACTTC. The gene calls are TRBV7-2 and TRBJ2-7; possibly TRBD2 for D (6 bases). The germline V gene encodes CDR1 SGHTA and CDR2 FQGNSA. This CDR3 is built from 15 residues. Trimming removed 1 base from V and 0 bases from J, with 10 bases in between.

The CDR3: CASSYMGIQDEQYF. The CDR3 bases are TGTGCCAGCAGTTATATGGGGATCCAGGACGAGCAGTACTTC. The chain is built from TRBV6-9 and TRBJ2-7; no firm D call. CDR1 and CDR2 (germline): MNHGY, SVAAGI. The CDR3 is 14 amino acids. Trimming removed 2 bases at V and 5 bases at J, with 13 bases between.